The 24 T cell receptor beta chains below were found in one sample sequenced in a study of blood T cells in healthy people across ages. Using a J-beta primer mix together with a sample-barcoded 5' primer, a second PCR was run for about 6 to 11 cycles. TCRdb analysed the 5' RACE reads with MiXCR anew, one entry per CDR3 protein. The repertoire has around 1,800,000 distinct CDR3 sequences, about two fifths of them found once; the top ten carry about 21%. Material: blood. These receptor sequences come from a human donor in good health.

The sample holds many counts of this clonotype. The J gene is TRBJ1-2, the V gene TRBV12-3 or TRBV12-4; TRBD1 matches at 10 bases. CDR3 length: 13 amino acids. The trim removed 6 bases at V and 6 bases at J, leaving 4 bases unmatched. In DNA form, the CDR3 reads TGTGCCAGCAGCCCGGGACAGGGGAATGGCTACACCTTC. Translated: CASSPGQGNGYTF.

CDR3 protein: CASSRQGNIQPQHF. Here the CDR3 DNA reads TGTGCCAGCAGCAGACAGGGGAACATTCAGCCCCAGCATTTT. The V call is TRBV12-3 or TRBV12-4, the J call TRBJ1-5; TRBD1 aligns across 8 bases. The V and J ends lost 6 bases and 6 bases, in that order; junction bases with no gene match: 7. This CDR3 region has 14 residues.

The chain couples TRBV29-1 to TRBJ1-2; 8 nucleotides line up with TRBD1. V was pared by 4 bases and J by 8 bases, with 3 bases of the junction left unmatched. The CDR3 is 11 amino acids. Looked up from germline, CDR1 is SQVTM and CDR2 is ANQGSEA. The CDR3 nucleotides are TGCAGCGTTGTAGGACAGGGAGGCTACACCTTC. Its translation is CSVVGQGGYTF. The full variable domain, its missing parts supplied by reference TRBV29-1 and TRBJ1-2, is SAVISQKPSRDICQRGTSLTIQCQVDSQVTMMFWYRQQPGQSLTLIATANQGSEATYESGFVIDKFPISRPNLTFSTLTVSNMSPEDSSIYLCSVVGQGGYTFGSGTRLTVV.

The rearrangement uses TRBV20-1 and TRBJ2-7; 7 bases agree with TRBD1. V was clipped by 2 bases and J by 1 base; unmatched bases: 8. The CDR3 sequence is 15 residues long. CDR1 and CDR2 (germline): DFQATT, SNEGSKA (reference sequence). The DNA of the CDR3 is TGCAGTGCTAGATCCGGGACAGCCCGTTCCTACGAGCAGTACTTC. Translation: CSARSGTARSYEQYF.

The chain uses TRBV20-1 and TRBJ2-7; 11 bases match TRBD2. Near its end, the DNA agrees better with TRBJ2-5, so the J call may be wrong. Germline lookup yields CDR1 DFQATT and CDR2 SNEGSKA (reference sequence). This CDR3 spans 16 amino acids. CDR3: CSARESSGGVRETQYF. In DNA, the CDR3 is TGCAGTGCTAGAGAAAGTAGCGGGGGGGTTCGCGAGACCCAGTACTTC.

V and J are TRBV20-1 and TRBJ2-3; 7 nucleotides align to TRBD2. Germline assignment: CDR1 DFQATT and CDR2 SNEGSKA (reference sequence). There are 14 residues in the CDR3. With 0 bases clipped from V and 5 bases from J, the junction kept 5 bases outside the gene matches. CDR3: CSARDLGGRDTQYF. The CDR3 nucleotides read TGCAGTGCTAGAGATCTCGGGGGGAGAGATACGCAGTATTTT.

The rearrangement uses TRBV18 and TRBJ1-2; the D gene is possibly TRBD1 (5 bases). The CDR3 has 15 residues. Deletions cut 2 bases from V and 2 bases from J, with 12 bases between. The germline V gene has CDR1 KGHSH and CDR2 LQKENI. CDR3 DNA sequence: TGTGCCAGCTCACCAGTCTCTGGACAAAACTATGGCTACACCTTC. Its translation is CASSPVSGQNYGYTF.

Turning to this clonotype: An end of the junction does not agree with germline; a read error may underlie this. This chain links TRBV6-2 or TRBV6-3 with TRBJ2-1, with D possibly being TRBD2 (6 bases). The CDR3 contains 14 residues. Germline V CDR1 and CDR2: MNHEY, SVGEGT. This chain's CDR3 is CTSSQTRARNEQFF. The CDR3 region has the DNA TGTACCAGCAGCCAGACTAGGGCCCGCAATGAGCAGTTCTTC.

The chain joins TRBV5-1 to TRBJ1-6, with a tentative D call TRBD1 (5 bases). V was cut by 3 bases and J by 8 bases, with 12 bases left in between. CDR3 length: 14 amino acids. Germline V lookup: CDR1 SGHRS, CDR2 YFSETQ. DNA of the CDR3: TGCGCCAGCAGCTCGACAGTGGGGGATTCACCCCTCCACTTT. Its translation is CASSSTVGDSPLHF.

The chain combines TRBV4-1 with TRBJ2-3; D possibly corresponds to TRBD1 (6 bases). Trimming removed 4 bases at V and 9 bases at J, with 20 bases between. Germline-derived CDR1 and CDR2 are MGHRA and YSYEKL. The CDR3 sequence is 15 residues long. CDR3 in amino acids: CASSRVTTGHLTQYF. For the CDR3, the DNA is TGCGCCAGCAGCCGGGTCACGACGGGACATTTAACGCAGTATTTT.

The chain is built from TRBV20-1 and TRBJ1-1; no reliable D call. This CDR3 has 14 amino acids. V was trimmed by 1 base and J by 0 bases, leaving 9 bases between them. The germline V gene encodes CDR1 DFQATT and CDR2 SNEGSKA (reference sequence). CDR3 protein: CSARVGVVNTEAFF. In nucleotides, the CDR3 is TGCAGTGCTAGAGTCGGCGTTGTGAACACTGAAGCTTTCTTT.

A few counts support this clonotype. V is TRBV5-1 and J is TRBJ2-7; 15 bases map to TRBD2. The CDR3 covers 17 residues. The V gene's germline CDR1 is SGHRS and CDR2 YFSETQ. Losses at the gene ends were 4 bases for V and 1 base for J; bases not matched to a gene: 6. The CDR3, as DNA: TGCGCCAGCAGCGCGGGACTAGCGGGGGGTTTGTCCTACGAGCAGTACTTC. Its protein product is CASSAGLAGGLSYEQYF.

The chain has TRBV5-5 and TRBJ2-6; the D is unclear. This CDR3 comprises 16 residues. Trimming cost V 4 bases and J 1 base, with 12 bases left between them. Germline CDR1 SGHKS, CDR2 YYEKEE (reference sequence). CDR3 sequence (DNA): TGTGCCAGCAGCCCCCGGCCAGGATCTGGGGCCAACGTCCTGACTTTC. As protein: CASSPRPGSGANVLTF.

The J gene is TRBJ1-1, the V gene TRBV7-9, with D tentatively TRBD1 (6 bases). The CDR3 is 13 residues long. From germline, CDR1 is SEHNR and CDR2 FQNEAQ (reference sequence). V gave up 4 bases and J gave up 6 bases, with 12 bases separating them. The CDR3, as DNA: TGTGCCAGCAGCTCATACAGGGACGCTGAAGCTTTCTTT. Translation: CASSSYRDAEAFF.

The chain couples TRBV11-2 to TRBJ2-7; D unclear. Deletions cut 1 base from V and 11 bases from J, with 15 bases between. CDR1 SGHAT and CDR2 FQNNGV come from the germline V gene. This CDR3 has 13 residues. CDR3 coding DNA: TGTGCCAGCAGCTTAGCAGGTCTTCCCGCGAAGTACTTC. Translated, it gives CASSLAGLPAKYF.

This clonotype was recorded only once. Being one base from a much bigger clone, this may be a read error. The CDR3 coding sequence is TGCGCCAGCAGCTTGAATTGGATGAACACTGAAGCTTTCTTT. Residues: CASSLNWMNTEAFF. The chain combines TRBV5-1 with TRBJ1-1; D unresolved. CDR1 is SGHRS and CDR2 is YFSETQ in the germline V gene. Trimming removed 1 base at V and 0 bases at J, with 7 bases between. The CDR3 runs 14 residues.

The DNA of the CDR3 is TGTGCCAGCAGCCCAAAGCAGGTGGGAAATAACTACGAGCAGTACTTC. This codes for CASSPKQVGNNYEQYF. This chain connects TRBV7-6 to TRBJ2-4; D gene ambiguous. Gene TRBJ2-7 matches the end of the DNA better, so the J call may be wrong. This CDR3 region has 16 residues. From germline, CDR1 is SGHVS and CDR2 FNYEAQ.

The chain carries TRBV20-1 and TRBJ2-1; tentative D call: TRBD2 (6 bases). Germline CDR1 DFQATT, CDR2 SNEGSKA (reference sequence). CDR3 length equals 13 residues. The CDR3, as DNA: TGCAGCCCTAGACTAGGGGTCAGCAATGAGCAGTTCTTC. Amino acids: CSPRLGVSNEQFF.

The chain carries TRBV6-2 or TRBV6-3 and TRBJ2-7; TRBD1 aligns across 9 bases. J was trimmed by 4 bases and V by 4 bases; bases with no gene match: 11. CDR1 is MNHEY and CDR2 is SVGEGT in the germline V gene. The length of the CDR3 is 16 residues. The CDR3 DNA sequence: TGTGCCAGCAGTTCCCTAGGGGACAGGGATCGATACGAGCAGTACTTC. This translates into CASSSLGDRDRYEQYF.

This chain connects TRBV20-1 to TRBJ2-1; tentative D call: TRBD2 (5 bases). This CDR3 has 14 residues. Trimming removed 6 bases from V and 6 bases from J, with 18 bases in between. CDR1 is DFQATT and CDR2 is SNEGSKA in the germline V gene (reference sequence). DNA for the CDR3: TGCAGTGCCAGGAGGACCCCCGAACCCAATGAGCAGTTCTTC. Translating it yields CSARRTPEPNEQFF.

This rearrangement joins TRBV4-1 to TRBJ2-5; TRBD1 might be the D (6 bases). Trimming removed 0 bases from V and 2 bases from J, with 13 bases in between. Germline loops: CDR1 MGHRA, CDR2 YSYEKL. The CDR3 totals 16 residues. CDR3: CASSQDHGQGQETQYF. The CDR3 nucleotides are TGCGCCAGCAGCCAAGATCATGGGCAGGGGCAAGAGACCCAGTACTTC.

V and J are TRBV4-2 and TRBJ1-2; a possible D gene is TRBD1 (6 bases). V shed 4 bases and J shed 0 bases, with 12 bases lying between them. CDR1 is LGHNA, CDR2 YNFKEQ, per germline. The CDR3 sequence is 15 residues long. In DNA, the CDR3 is TGTGCCAGCAGCCTAACGGGACAAACTAACTATGGCTACACCTTC. Protein product: CASSLTGQTNYGYTF.

The genes are TRBV25-1 and TRBJ2-7, with a tentative D call TRBD1 (6 bases). Between the trimmed V and J ends, which lost 3 bases and 6 bases, there was a span of 9 bases. This CDR3 comprises 12 residues. CDR1 and CDR2 (germline): MGHDK, SYGVNS. The CDR3 is CASSEGAIEQYF. The CDR3 nucleotides are TGTGCCAGCAGTGAGGGGGCCATCGAGCAGTACTTC.

The chain employs TRBV25-1 and TRBJ2-6; D remains unclear. This CDR3 comprises 17 residues. Trimming took off 0 bases at V and 0 bases at J, with 9 bases between the two ends. Germline CDR1 MGHDK, CDR2 SYGVNS. In nucleotides, the CDR3 is TGTGCCAGCAGTGAATATGGTAGCCCCTCTGGGGCCAACGTCCTGACTTTC. This encodes CASSEYGSPSGANVLTF.